The source of this T cell receptor (beta chain) is a study of beta chain features in type 1 diabetes. Study-level findings and limits: Patients with Type 1 diabetes showed moderately but significantly shorter TCRB CDR3s in all four CD4+ subsets. Naive, central memory and Treg TCRB repertoires seemed to resemble each other more closely in patients than they did in healthy donors.

All of the isolated RNA was reverse transcribed, so expressed TCRB transcripts were sequenced. The method was immunoSEQ multiplex PCR; TCRdb's version includes in-frame clones alone and lacks a portion of them. Found here are 640,000 or so clones, about 14% of them singletons; the top ten hold 0.035% to 0.045%. This clone was counted a few times. Its antigen is not identified. The CDR3 extends over 17 amino acids. Germline lookup yields CDR1 SGHDT and CDR2 YYEEEE. Trimming removed 3 bases from V and 2 bases from J; junction bases left unmatched: 10. This TCR came from a man younger than 35 with type 1 diabetes. The material sequenced was naive CD4+ T cells from blood. V usage is TRBV5-6 and J usage is TRBJ1-3; 8 nucleotides agree with TRBD1. Written as DNA, the CDR3 is TGTGCCAGCAGCTCAACGAGACAGGGGATAGCTGGAAACACCATATATTTT. Its translation: CASSSTRQGIAGNTIYF.